This TCR beta chain is drawn from a study of blood T cell repertoires in COVID-19. About the research overall: T cells, B-cell-depleted T cells, or PBMCs provided the cDNA or gDNA that served as material.

After removal of 5 bases from V and 5 bases from J, the junction contained 5 bases not matched to a gene. The CDR3 runs to 15 residues. CDR1 is MNHEY and CDR2 is SVGAGI in the germline V gene. In the authors' methods: Amplification with reference gene primers provided the estimates of nucleated cell counts. Assay: immunoSEQ multiplex PCR; the TCRdb copy retains only in-frame clones and omits some. That table gives V, J and clone size, and the DNA gave D and trimming. The data contain around 40,000 clones, over 80% of them seen just once; the ten biggest clones take up roughly 14%. The sample was peripheral blood. This chain links TRBV6-5 with TRBJ2-6, with TRBD1 matching over 8 bases. The source of this sequence is a woman aged 25 to 45 in a cohort sampled during active COVID-19. Here the CDR3 reads CASSPRTGWANVLTF. CDR3 DNA sequence: TGTGCCAGCAGTCCACGGACAGGGTGGGCCAACGTCCTGACTTTC.